These T cell receptor beta chains were read from a single sample in a study of blood T cell repertoires in COVID-19. Libraries were prepared by immunoSEQ multiplex PCR; TCRdb keeps only in-frame clonotypes and omits some of them. The sample yields some 150,000 clones, about 85% seen once. Sequences were obtained from peripheral blood. These receptor sequences come from a man aged 60-69 years with COVID-19, enrolled during active disease. The CDR3 runs from the conserved cysteine through the conserved F or W. The D gene is left open where the match is weak. Size is omitted from some rows. Given values are once, few, many or a class for expanded clones.

d_call j_call cdr3_length v_call clone_size cdr3_nt cdr3_aa
TRBD1 TRBJ1-2 16 TRBV24-1 . TGTGCCACCAGTGATCCGACAGGGGGCGAGGGCTATGGCTACACCTTC CATSDPTGGEGYGYTF
. TRBJ1-2 12 TRBV4-2 . TGTGCCAGCAGCCAAGATCGCTATGGCTACACCTTC CASSQDRYGYTF
TRBD2 TRBJ2-1 15 TRBV6-5 . TGTGCCAGCAGTTACCATGGGGGGGGTGACAATGAGCAGTTCTTC CASSYHGGGDNEQFF
TRBD2 TRBJ2-3 16 TRBV5-1 . TGCGCCAGCAGCGGGGGCGCTAGCGGGGGCACAGATACGCAGTATTTT CASSGGASGGTDTQYF
TRBD1 TRBJ1-1 13 TRBV2 few TGTGCCAGCAAGAGGGGGGGGACAGGTTCAGCTTTCTTT CASKRGGTGSAFF
. TRBJ1-6 14 TRBV27 . TGTGCCAGCAGTTTTACCGGGTATAATTCACCCCTCCACTTT CASSFTGYNSPLHF
. TRBJ1-2 16 TRBV7-2 . TGTGCCAGCAGCCCTTGGGCGGGGAAACCTGACTATGGCTACACCTTC CASSPWAGKPDYGYTF
TRBD2 TRBJ2-7 16 TRBV7-3 . TGTGCCAGCAGAACGGTACCGAGGGCTAGCGGGTACGAGCAGTACTTC CASRTVPRASGYEQYF
TRBD1 TRBJ1-3 19 TRBV4-3 . TGCGCCAGCAGCCAAGAAGCCCTGGGACAGGGGTACTCTGGAAACACCATATATTTT CASSQEALGQGYSGNTIYF
TRBD1 TRBJ2-6 15 TRBV18 . TGTGCCAGCTCAGGACAGGGTGTTGGGGCCAACGTCCTGACTTTC CASSGQGVGANVLTF
. TRBJ1-1 13 TRBV7-2 . TGTGCCAGCAGCTCATCAGGGAACACTGAAGCTTTCTTT CASSSSGNTEAFF
. TRBJ2-7 14 TRBV18 . TGTGCCAGCTCACCTGGCGGCTCCGAGTACGAGCAGTACTTC CASSPGGSEYEQYF
. TRBJ2-7 13 TRBV7-9 . TGTGCCAGCAGCGCGATGGGGCCTCGGGAGCAGTACTTC CASSAMGPREQYF
TRBD2 TRBJ2-5 14 TRBV19 . TGTGCCAGTAGACTAGCGGGAGAGGGTCAGACCCAGTACTTC CASRLAGEGQTQYF
. TRBJ1-2 15 TRBV15 once TGTGCCACCAGCAGAGAGTTCCGGGGAGGCTATGGCTACACCTTC CATSREFRGGYGYTF
TRBD1 TRBJ1-2 14 TRBV7-3 . TGTGCCAGCAGCTTAACGACAGGGGTCGAGGGCTACACCTTC CASSLTTGVEGYTF
TRBD1 TRBJ2-7 15 TRBV6-6 . TGTGCCAGCATCCCGACCGGGACAGTCTCCTACGAGCAGTACTTC CASIPTGTVSYEQYF
. TRBJ1-1 13 TRBV14 . TGTGCCAGCAGCCCGAACGGTAACACTGAAGCTTTCTTT CASSPNGNTEAFF
TRBD2 TRBJ2-1 14 TRBV7-9 . TGTGCCAGCAGCCTGCGGGGGGCCTACAATGAGCAGTTCTTC CASSLRGAYNEQFF
. TRBJ2-5 13 TRBV5-4 few TGTGCCAGCAGCCTACAGGGAATAAAGACCCAGTACTTC CASSLQGIKTQYF
TRBD1 TRBJ1-2 15 TRBV19 once TGTGCCAGCTCTCCCTCGGGGACAGCAACCTATGGCTACACCTTC CASSPSGTATYGYTF
. TRBJ2-1 16 TRBV6-6 once TGTGCCAGCACTAAGCTCAGGGGGACTCAGGACAATGAGCAGTTCTTC CASTKLRGTQDNEQFF
. TRBJ2-5 13 TRBV7-2 . TGTGCCAGCTTGTTGGGCCCGGAACAGACCCAGTACTTC CASLLGPEQTQYF
TRBD1 TRBJ1-5 15 TRBV7-9 . TGTGCCAGCAGCGGTGGGACAGGGCGAGGAGAGCCCCAGCATTTT CASSGGTGRGEPQHF
TRBD1 TRBJ1-5 16 TRBV5-1 . TGCGCCAGCAGCCCGGGACAGCTATATAGCAATCAGCCCCAGCATTTT CASSPGQLYSNQPQHF
. TRBJ2-1 17 TRBV4-2 . TGTGCCAGCAGCCAAGCGTTGCAGGGGCCGGGTTTGTTGGTGCAGTTCTTC CASSQALQGPGLLVQFF
TRBD1 TRBJ2-1 13 TRBV9 . TGTGCCAGCAGCGTACAGGGGGTCAATGAGCAGTTCTTC CASSVQGVNEQFF
TRBD2 TRBJ2-7 15 TRBV27 . TGTGCCAGCAGTGACCGGACTAGCTGGGTTAGCGAGCAGTACTTC CASSDRTSWVSEQYF
. TRBJ1-1 16 TRBV19 . TGTGCCAGTAGTATATCCCTAGGGCGCGGGGGGACTGAAGCTTTCTTT CASSISLGRGGTEAFF
TRBD1 TRBJ1-5 16 TRBV19 . TGTGCCAGTAGTACTGGGACAGGAGGTGTCGGACAGCCCCAGCATTTT CASSTGTGGVGQPQHF
. TRBJ1-3 16 TRBV4-2 . TGTGCCAGCAGCCAAGTTGGGGCAGTCTACGGAAACACCATATATTTT CASSQVGAVYGNTIYF
. TRBJ1-1 14 TRBV5-4 . TGTGCCAGCAGCTTGAGCGGGGGAGGGACTGAAGCTTTCTTT CASSLSGGGTEAFF